The 30 T cell receptor beta chains below come from one sample, sequenced in a study of cytomegalovirus exposure and HLA in healthy donors. With 60 Vbeta and 13 Jbeta primers, the PCR was carried out. Only in-frame clones appear in the TCRdb table, and some are missing; sequencing was by immunoSEQ multiplex PCR. Here the sample spans fewer than 80,000 clones, approximately 71% being singletons. Sequencing used PBMCs. All receptors derive from a man in his fifties or sixties in good health and CMV-seropositive.

The chain is built from TRBV5-1 and TRBJ2-3; 9 positions agree with TRBD1. This CDR3 comprises 15 residues. Per the germline V gene, CDR1 is SGHRS and CDR2 is YFSETQ. V shed 4 bases and J 5 bases; nucleotides not matched to a gene: 8. CDR3 region: CASSHTGGVGDTQYF. The CDR3 DNA reads TGCGCCAGCAGCCACACAGGGGGCGTCGGAGATACGCAGTATTTT. The complete variable domain, with remaining parts taken from reference TRBV5-1 and TRBJ2-3, reads KAGVTQTPRYLIKTRGQQVTLSCSPISGHRSVSWYQQTPGQGLQFLFEYFSETQRNKGNFPGRFSGRQFSNSRSEMNVSTLELGDSALYLCASSHTGGVGDTQYFGPGTRLTVL.

V is TRBV5-4 and J is TRBJ1-2; TRBD1 matches 7 bases. CDR1 SGHNT and CDR2 YYREEE come from the germline V gene (reference sequence). The trim removed 4 bases at V and 2 bases at J, leaving 5 bases unmatched. The CDR3 consists of 14 residues. CDR3 region: CASSITGQNYGYTF. The CDR3 DNA sequence: TGTGCCAGCAGCATCACGGGACAGAACTATGGCTACACCTTC.

The chain joins TRBV27 to TRBJ1-2, with 7 bases fitting TRBD1. The junction had 13 bases not matched to a gene; V was cut back by 5 bases and J by 7 bases. Germline V gene lookup returns CDR1 MNHEY and CDR2 SMNVEV (reference sequence). The CDR3 consists of 15 residues. The CDR3 coding sequence is TGTGCCAGCAGTACCCGGGACAGCGAGAGCGGTGGCTACACCTTC. Translation gives CASSTRDSESGGYTF.

This clone was counted between two and nine times. This chain uses TRBV6-1 with TRBJ2-7, with a tentative D call TRBD1 (7 bases). Germline V gene data show CDR1 as MNHNS and CDR2 as SASEGT. The CDR3 contains 14 residues. V shed 6 bases and J shed 4 bases, with 16 bases lying between them. The CDR3 protein is CASRGNRGGYEQYF. Written as DNA, the CDR3 is TGTGCCAGCAGGGGAAACAGGGGAGGTTACGAGCAGTACTTC.

This clone was seen more than once but under ten times. The gene calls are TRBV4-3 and TRBJ1-3; possibly TRBD1 for D (5 bases). V lost 0 bases and J 1 base, leaving 10 bases between the germline ends. Germline CDR1 is LGHNA and CDR2 is YSLEER. The CDR3 runs to 16 residues. Here the CDR3 reads CASSQDRRGSGNTIYF. The CDR3 DNA reads TGCGCCAGCAGCCAAGATCGAAGGGGATCTGGAAACACCATATATTTT.

The gene calls are TRBV2 and TRBJ2-3; 10 bases fit TRBD2. In germline, CDR1 is SNHLY, CDR2 FYNNEI. This CDR3 has 17 residues. With 6 bases clipped from V and 2 bases from J, the junction kept 11 bases outside the gene matches. CDR3 sequence: CASRVAGGRQSTDTQYF. The CDR3 nucleotides are TGTGCCAGCAGAGTAGCGGGGGGCCGGCAGTCCACAGATACGCAGTATTTT.

The chain recombines TRBV6-5 with TRBJ1-1, with D tentatively TRBD1 (6 bases). The V gene's germline CDR1 is MNHEY and CDR2 SVGAGI. Between the trimmed V and J ends, which lost 4 bases and 8 bases, there was a span of 11 bases. The CDR3 is 12 residues long. Here the CDR3 DNA reads TGTGCCAGCAGTTGGACCCAGGGGGAAGCTTTCTTT. Protein sequence: CASSWTQGEAFF.

This chain uses TRBV10-3 with TRBJ2-7; possibly TRBD1 for D (7 bases). Between the trimmed V and J ends, which lost 7 bases and 5 bases, there was a span of 15 bases. Germline V gene lookup returns CDR1 ENHRY and CDR2 SYGVKD. The CDR3 spans 13 residues. Here the CDR3 DNA reads TGTGCCATCAAGGGCCAGGGGGGCGACGAGCAGTACTTC. This gives the protein CAIKGQGGDEQYF.

V is TRBV5-5 and J is TRBJ2-1; 7 bases map to TRBD2. With 3 bases clipped from V and 3 bases from J, the junction kept 6 bases outside the gene matches. CDR3 size: 15 residues. CDR1 and CDR2 (germline): SGHKS, YYEKEE (reference sequence). In DNA form, the CDR3 reads TGTGCCAGCAGCTCGCGGGAGATCGGCTACAATGAGCAGTTCTTC. Translating it yields CASSSREIGYNEQFF.

The chain recombines TRBV5-1 with TRBJ1-1; TRBD1 is a possible D gene (5 bases). The V gene's germline CDR1 is SGHRS and CDR2 YFSETQ. V lost 2 bases and J 1 base, leaving 12 bases between the germline ends. This CDR3 has 15 residues. In DNA form, the CDR3 reads TGCGCCAGCAGCTTCACACCCGGGGGGAACACTGAAGCTTTCTTT. It specifies CASSFTPGGNTEAFF.

J is TRBJ2-5 and V is TRBV7-2; tentative D call: TRBD2 (5 bases). CDR1 is SGHTA and CDR2 is FQGNSA in the germline V gene. The CDR3 covers 16 residues. V dropped 1 base and J dropped 5 bases, with 17 bases sitting between them. In DNA, the CDR3 is TGTGCCAGCAGCTTAGTACCTCACCCCCGCGGGGAGACCCAGTACTTC. Encoded protein: CASSLVPHPRGETQYF. Full variable domain (rest looked up from reference TRBV7-2 and TRBJ2-5): GAGVSQSPSNKVTEKGKDVELRCDPISGHTALYWYRQSLGQGLEFLIYFQGNSAPDKSGLPSDRFSAERTGGSVSTLTIQRTQQEDSAVYLCASSLVPHPRGETQYFGPGTRLLVL.

The chain has TRBV19 and TRBJ1-1, with TRBD1 matching 8 bases. The CDR3 sequence is 17 residues long. V was clipped by 4 bases and J by 2 bases; unmatched bases: 12. CDR1 LNHDA and CDR2 SQIVND come from the germline V gene (reference sequence). The CDR3 DNA is TGTGCCAGTAGTACCCGGACAGGGAATTTCCTCAACACTGAAGCTTTCTTT. Its translation: CASSTRTGNFLNTEAFF. Full variable domain (remainder filled in from reference TRBV19 and TRBJ1-1): DGGITQSPKYLFRKEGQNVTLSCEQNLNHDAMYWYRQDPGQGLRLIYYSQIVNDFQKGDIAEGYSVSREKKESFPLTVTSAQKNPTAFYLCASSTRTGNFLNTEAFFGQGTRLTVV.

J is TRBJ2-2 and V is TRBV27; a weak D match, TRBD2 (5 bases). In germline, CDR1 is MNHEY, CDR2 SMNVEV (reference sequence). V was trimmed by 6 bases and J by 6 bases, leaving 17 bases between them. This CDR3 spans 15 amino acids. The CDR3 reads CASRRRETTAGELFF. Written as DNA, the CDR3 is TGTGCCAGCAGACGCCGGGAAACTACCGCCGGGGAGCTGTTTTTT.

The V call is TRBV7-9, the J call TRBJ1-1; D is possibly TRBD1 (6 bases). CDR1 and CDR2 (germline): SEHNR, FQNEAQ (reference sequence). V was pared by 2 bases and J by 6 bases, with 7 bases between. The CDR3 consists of 12 residues. Here the CDR3 DNA reads TGTGCCAGCAGCTTAAAGGGGGCTGAAGCTTTCTTT. Translating it yields CASSLKGAEAFF.

The chain recombines TRBV19 with TRBJ1-5, with 10 nucleotides matching TRBD1. The V gene end was trimmed by 6 bases and the J gene end by 5 bases; junction bases not matched to a gene: 16. The germline V gene encodes CDR1 LNHDA and CDR2 SQIVND (reference sequence). The CDR3 spans 18 residues. CDR3 DNA sequence: TGTGCCAGTAGCAACCGACAGGGGGCGCTTATTGGCCATCAGCCCCAGCATTTT. As protein: CASSNRQGALIGHQPQHF.

This rearrangement joins TRBV5-1 to TRBJ1-5, with D uncertain. The length of the CDR3 is 13 residues. V shed 4 bases and J shed 7 bases, with 12 bases lying between them. Germline CDR1 is SGHRS and CDR2 is YFSETQ. The CDR3 DNA is TGCGCCAGCAGCCTGGGTCCGTTGCAGCCCCAGCATTTT. Protein product: CASSLGPLQPQHF.

V and J are TRBV6-1 and TRBJ2-7, with D tentatively TRBD1 (5 bases). V lost 2 bases and J lost 5, with 16 bases in between. Germline V gene sequence: CDR1 MNHNS, CDR2 SASEGT. The CDR3 covers 15 residues. CDR3 sequence (DNA): TGTGCCAGCAGTGAAATCTGGCAGGGCTACGACGAGCAGTACTTC. This translates into CASSEIWQGYDEQYF.

This clone has a handful of counts. J is TRBJ2-1 and V is TRBV19, with a tentative D call TRBD2 (6 bases). V was pared by 6 bases and J by 0 bases, with 18 bases between. Germline V CDR1 and CDR2: LNHDA, SQIVND (reference sequence). The CDR3 has 17 residues. The CDR3 region is CASREGPGHSSYNEQFF. CDR3 nucleotide sequence: TGTGCCAGTAGGGAGGGGCCGGGTCATAGCTCCTACAATGAGCAGTTCTTC.

J is TRBJ1-1 and V is TRBV28, with D possibly being TRBD1 (5 bases). CDR3 length: 15 residues. Germline V gene sequence: CDR1 MDHEN, CDR2 SYDVKM. V lost 3 bases and J lost 0, with 11 bases in between. CDR3 nucleotides: TGTGCCAGCAGTTTGATGGCAGGGCTGAACACTGAAGCTTTCTTT. Its protein product is CASSLMAGLNTEAFF. Supplemented by reference TRBV28 and TRBJ1-1, the full variable domain reads DVKVTQSSRYLVKRTGEKVFLECVQDMDHENMFWYRQDPGLGLRLIYFSYDVKMKEKGDIPEGYSVSREKKERFSLILESASTNQTSMYLCASSLMAGLNTEAFFGQGTRLTVV.

This clone has only a few counts. The chain recombines TRBV6-1 with TRBJ1-2; D gene ambiguous. Trimming cost V 3 bases and J 1 base, with 12 bases left between them. The CDR3 has 15 amino acids. Germline V gene sequence: CDR1 MNHNS, CDR2 SASEGT. The CDR3 bases are TGTGCCAGCAGTGATCGGTCCGAGGGTAACTATGGCTACACCTTC. Translated: CASSDRSEGNYGYTF.

The table lists this clone with a count of one. The chain couples TRBV19 to TRBJ1-5; perhaps TRBD1 as D (5 bases). Germline V gene data show CDR1 as LNHDA and CDR2 as SQIVND (reference sequence). CDR3 length: 14 amino acids. Trimming removed 3 bases from V and 0 bases from J, with 6 bases in between. This CDR3 is CASSMTASNQPQHF. CDR3 DNA: TGTGCCAGTAGTATGACAGCTAGCAATCAGCCCCAGCATTTT.

CDR3 sequence: CASSGGVFNQPQHF. The DNA for the CDR3 is TGTGCCAGCAGCGGAGGGGTTTTTAATCAGCCCCAGCATTTT. This sequence joins TRBV5-8 and TRBJ1-5; possibly TRBD1 for D (5 bases). CDR3 length equals 14 residues. From germline, CDR1 is SGHTS and CDR2 YDEGEE. Trimming pared 4 bases from V and 4 bases from J, leaving 12 bases between.

V usage is TRBV27 and J usage is TRBJ2-7, with 7 nucleotides matching TRBD1. Germline lookup yields CDR1 MNHEY and CDR2 SMNVEV (reference sequence). V shed 5 bases, J shed 7 bases, and the junction held 14 bases outside the gene matches. CDR3 size: 15 residues. CDR3 region: CASSPRQGPSGEQYF. The CDR3 nucleotides are TGTGCCAGCAGTCCTAGACAGGGTCCTAGTGGGGAGCAGTACTTC.

V gene TRBV2 combines with J gene TRBJ2-5, with a tentative D call TRBD2 (6 bases). This CDR3 contains 14 residues. V gave up 0 bases and J gave up 3 bases, with 8 bases separating them. Germline values: CDR1 SNHLY, CDR2 FYNNEI. The CDR3 DNA reads TGTGCCAGCAGTGAAGCCGGGGGTGAAGAGACCCAGTACTTC. Its translation: CASSEAGGEETQYF.

This clone was seen only a few times. The chain recombines TRBV27 with TRBJ1-1; perhaps TRBD1 as D (5 bases). Looked up from germline, CDR1 is MNHEY and CDR2 is SMNVEV (reference sequence). The V and J ends lost 5 bases and 5 bases respectively, with 21 bases between them. This CDR3 comprises 16 residues. The CDR3 DNA follows: TGTGCCAGCAGTCCTCCCCTTGTGGGGGGGAGAACTGAAGCTTTCTTT. Protein product: CASSPPLVGGRTEAFF.

This clone was found a few times. V is TRBV7-7 and J is TRBJ2-2, with TRBD2 matching over 14 bases. Germline V gives CDR1 SSHAT, CDR2 FNYEAQ (reference sequence). Trimming at V came to 5 bases and at J to 0 bases, leaving 2 bases not matched to a gene. The CDR3 runs 17 residues. The CDR3 reads CASSKTSGRANTGELFF. Here the CDR3 DNA reads TGTGCCAGCAGCAAGACTAGCGGGAGGGCGAACACCGGGGAGCTGTTTTTT. Complete variable domain (other parts from reference TRBV7-7 and TRBJ2-2): GAGVSQSPRYKVTKRGQDVTLRCDPISSHATLYWYQQALGQGPEFLTYFNYEAQPDKSGLPSDRFSAERPEGSISTLTIQRTEQRDSAMYRCASSKTSGRANTGELFFGEGSRLTVL.

This clone was seen a few times. The rearrangement joins TRBV6-4 to TRBJ2-7, with TRBD1 matching over 7 bases. This CDR3 comprises 14 residues. Germline CDR1 and CDR2: MRHNA and SNTAGT. After removal of 8 bases from V and 4 bases from J, the junction contained 11 bases not matched to a gene. The CDR3 protein is CASSAAPGGYEQYF. The CDR3 DNA is TGTGCCAGCTCCGCCGCTCCAGGGGGTTACGAGCAGTACTTC.

The chain uses TRBV7-9 and TRBJ2-5; D is ambiguous. V lost 2 bases, J lost 4 bases, and 11 bases lay in between. From germline, CDR1 is SEHNR and CDR2 FQNEAQ (reference sequence). The CDR3 runs to 14 residues. The CDR3 coding sequence is TGTGCCAGCAGCTTATTGAGTTTTCGAGAGACCCAGTACTTC. Amino acid sequence: CASSLLSFRETQYF.

This rearrangement joins TRBV2 to TRBJ1-4; no clear D. V lost 3 bases to trimming and J lost 8 bases, with 7 bases between them. In germline, CDR1 is SNHLY, CDR2 FYNNEI. The CDR3 spans 12 residues. The CDR3 spells CASSEPEEKLFF. The DNA for the CDR3 is TGTGCCAGCAGTGAGCCGGAGGAAAAACTGTTTTTT.

In its sample, this clone was seen a few times. The chain carries TRBV27 and TRBJ2-7; 7 nucleotides line up with TRBD2. After removal of 8 bases from V and 0 bases from J, the junction contained 4 bases not matched to a gene. Per the germline V gene, CDR1 is MNHEY and CDR2 is SMNVEV (reference sequence). CDR3 size: 13 residues. CDR3 nucleotide sequence: TGTGCCAGCGCGCGGGACTACTCCTACGAGCAGTACTTC. Amino acids: CASARDYSYEQYF.